This passage covers 5 T cell receptor beta chains from one sample sequenced in a study of T cell responses to AZD1222 COVID-19 vaccine. Clones were sequenced by immunoSEQ multiplex PCR, and TCRdb holds only the in-frame ones, with some missing. The table includes 100,000 to 150,000 clones, around nine tenths detected once. The sample was peripheral blood, taken on day 0 of AZD1222 vaccination. Receptors were obtained from an adult in good health.

The chain employs TRBV6-5 and TRBJ1-5; the D gene is possibly TRBD1 (6 bases). Germline CDR1 is MNHEY and CDR2 is SVGAGI. The V gene lost 4 bases and the J gene lost 4 bases, with 14 bases spanning the gap. The CDR3 is 15 residues long. For the CDR3, the DNA is TGTGCCAGCAGTTTGCAACAGGGAAGAAATCAGCCCCAGCATTTT. The encoded protein is CASSLQQGRNQPQHF.

The V gene is TRBV4-1, the J gene TRBJ2-4; D is perhaps TRBD2 (6 bases). The CDR3 is made up of 15 amino acids. V lost 0 bases, J lost 5 bases, and 11 bases lay in between. The germline V gene has CDR1 MGHRA and CDR2 YSYEKL. DNA of the CDR3: TGCGCCAGCAGCCAAGAGGGGGGTGGGGAAAACATTCAGTACTTC. This encodes CASSQEGGGENIQYF.

This chain links TRBV6-5 with TRBJ2-1; D not certain. This CDR3 is built from 13 residues. Germline V gene lookup returns CDR1 MNHEY and CDR2 SVGAGI. Trimming stripped 0 bases from V and 9 bases from J, with 9 bases between. In DNA form, the CDR3 reads TGTGCCAGCAGTTACTCAGGGATCGGTGAGCAGTTCTTC. This encodes CASSYSGIGEQFF.

This chain connects TRBV30 to TRBJ1-1; D is possibly TRBD1 (5 bases). V shed 8 bases and J shed 1 base, with 17 bases lying between them. This CDR3 has 14 residues. Germline CDR1 and CDR2: GTSNPN and SVGIG (reference sequence). The CDR3: CARGKAQGNTEAFF. The DNA for the CDR3 is TGTGCCCGTGGTAAGGCCCAGGGGAACACTGAAGCTTTCTTT.

This chain connects TRBV18 to TRBJ1-6; TRBD1 matches at 11 bases. The V gene end was trimmed by 3 bases and the J gene end by 0 bases; junction bases not matched to a gene: 10. The CDR3 has 20 residues. From germline, CDR1 is KGHSH and CDR2 LQKENI. This chain's CDR3 is CASSPTGTGGRSSYNSPLHF. The CDR3 coding sequence is TGTGCCAGCTCACCTACCGGGACAGGGGGTCGTAGCTCCTATAATTCACCCCTCCACTTT.